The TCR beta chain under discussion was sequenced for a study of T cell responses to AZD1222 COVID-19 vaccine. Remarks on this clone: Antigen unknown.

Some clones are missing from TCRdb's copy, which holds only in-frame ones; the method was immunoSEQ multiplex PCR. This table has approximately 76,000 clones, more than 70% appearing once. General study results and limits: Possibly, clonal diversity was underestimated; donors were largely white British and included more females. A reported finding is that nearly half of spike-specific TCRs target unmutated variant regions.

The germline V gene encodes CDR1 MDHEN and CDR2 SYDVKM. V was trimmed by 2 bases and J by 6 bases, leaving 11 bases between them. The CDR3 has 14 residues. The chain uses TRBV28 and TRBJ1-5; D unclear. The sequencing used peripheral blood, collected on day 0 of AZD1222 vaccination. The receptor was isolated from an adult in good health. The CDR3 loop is CASSLTGWGQPQHF. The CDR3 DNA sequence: TGTGCCAGCAGTTTAACGGGTTGGGGTCAGCCCCAGCATTTT.